These 29 T cell receptor beta chains share one sample of origin, sequenced in a study of radiotherapy plus CTLA-4 blockade in lung cancer. Only in-frame clones appear in the TCRdb table, and some are missing; sequencing was by immunoSEQ multiplex PCR. The sample holds 95,000 to 150,000 clones, over 80% seen once. The input for sequencing was peripheral blood, taken from a patient treated with radiotherapy plus ipilimumab. The origin of the receptors is a human donor with non-small cell lung cancer that progressed on radiotherapy plus ipilimumab.

The V gene is TRBV12-5, the J gene TRBJ2-2; TRBD2 aligns across 14 bases. Germline values: CDR1 LGHNT, CDR2 FRNRAP. The length of the CDR3 is 16 residues. J was trimmed by 5 bases and V by 5 bases; bases with no gene match: 4. The CDR3 DNA reads TGTGCTAGTGGTATCGGACTAGCGGGAGGAACCGGGGAGCTGTTTTTT. The encoded protein is CASGIGLAGGTGELFF.

The chain uses TRBV5-1 and TRBJ2-2, with 12 nucleotides matching TRBD2. Germline CDR1 is SGHRS and CDR2 is YFSETQ. The CDR3 runs to 19 residues. Trimming cost V 4 bases and J 2 bases; bases outside gene matches: 12. CDR3 nucleotide sequence: TGCGCCAGCAGCCGTGGTACTAGCGGGAGGATTGAAAACACCGGGGAGCTGTTTTTT. It codes for CASSRGTSGRIENTGELFF.

The chain joins TRBV6-1 to TRBJ2-7, with D uncertain. V lost 5 bases to trimming and J lost 1 base, with 15 bases between them. The length of the CDR3 is 15 residues. CDR1 MNHNS and CDR2 SASEGT come from the germline V gene. The CDR3 here is CASSSGPSRSYEQYF. In nucleotides, the CDR3 is TGTGCCAGCAGTTCCGGCCCCAGTAGATCCTACGAGCAGTACTTC.

The chain has TRBV6-1 and TRBJ2-2, with 7 nucleotides matching TRBD1. There are 14 residues in the CDR3. Germline lookup yields CDR1 MNHNS and CDR2 SASEGT. V shed 7 bases and J 7 bases; nucleotides not matched to a gene: 9. CDR3 loop: CASTPTGPNGELFF. CDR3 DNA sequence: TGTGCCAGCACACCGACAGGGCCTAACGGGGAGCTGTTTTTT.

This clone was seen more than once but under ten times. The J gene is TRBJ2-1, the V gene TRBV5-1; 9 nucleotides line up with TRBD2. V trimming: 5 bases; J trimming: 8 bases; junction bases outside the gene matches: 11. Per the germline V gene, CDR1 is SGHRS and CDR2 is YFSETQ. CDR3 length: 15 amino acids. In DNA, the CDR3 is TGCGCCAGCAGACAGGTAGCTAGCGGGATTGATGAGCAGTTCTTC. Translating gives CASRQVASGIDEQFF.

V and J are TRBV2 and TRBJ1-3; a weak D match, TRBD1 (5 bases). V was clipped by 6 bases and J by 14 bases, with 20 bases between them. Germline CDR1 reads SNHLY; CDR2 reads FYNNEI. The CDR3 length is 13 residues. The chain's CDR3 is CASRYQQEQTLYF. For the CDR3, the DNA is TGTGCCAGCAGGTATCAACAGGAGCAAACGCTATATTTT.

In the case of this clone: One junction end disagrees with the germline gene, perhaps due to a read error. This chain uses TRBV5-1 with TRBJ2-5, with 11 bases identical to TRBD2. This CDR3 is built from 14 residues. Germline CDR1 reads SGHRS; CDR2 reads YFSETQ. This CDR3 is CASTGTSGQETQYF. DNA of the CDR3: TGCGCTAGCACCGGGACTAGCGGACAAGAGACCCAGTACTTC.

The chain employs TRBV19 and TRBJ2-5, with D perhaps matching TRBD1 or TRBD2 (5 bases each). The CDR3 contains 14 residues. Germline V gene lookup returns CDR1 LNHDA and CDR2 SQIVND (reference sequence). V shed 3 bases and J shed 7 bases, with 15 bases lying between them. This CDR3 is CASSMATGLGTQYF. The CDR3 nucleotides are TGTGCCAGTAGTATGGCAACAGGACTGGGGACCCAGTACTTC.

The V gene is TRBV5-5, the J gene TRBJ2-7; possible D gene TRBD2, 6 bases. There are 14 residues in the CDR3. Germline V lookup: CDR1 SGHKS, CDR2 YYEKEE (reference sequence). V was shortened by 4 bases and J by 4 bases, with 15 bases between the two germline ends. CDR3 coding DNA: TGTGCCAGCAGCGCTGGGGGGTCTAGGTACGAGCAGTACTTC. This gives the protein CASSAGGSRYEQYF.

The rearrangement uses TRBV6-6 and TRBJ2-7; TRBD1 agrees at 7 bases. After removal of 6 bases from V and 6 bases from J, the junction contained 11 bases not matched to a gene. CDR1 and CDR2 (germline): MNHNY, SVGAGI (reference sequence). The CDR3 length is 14 residues. CDR3 region: CASRKNRGASEQYF. The CDR3 coding sequence is TGTGCCAGCAGAAAAAACAGGGGAGCATCCGAGCAGTACTTC.

A single count supports this clone. This rearrangement joins TRBV10-3 to TRBJ1-5; no clear D gene. The CDR3 sequence is 14 residues long. The germline CDR1 and CDR2 sequences are ENHRY and SYGVKD. V was trimmed by 6 bases and J by 1 base, leaving 10 bases between them. The CDR3 loop is CAISLTGSNQPQHF. CDR3 coding DNA: TGTGCCATCAGCTTGACGGGGAGCAATCAGCCCCAGCATTTT.

The chain carries TRBV27 and TRBJ1-5; D not resolved. V lost 5 bases, J lost 4 bases, and 24 bases lay in between. This CDR3 has 18 residues. The germline V gene encodes CDR1 MNHEY and CDR2 SMNVEV (reference sequence). CDR3 in amino acids: CASSRPPPLPLLNQPQHF. CDR3 bases: TGTGCCAGCAGTCGCCCACCCCCATTACCCCTCCTGAATCAGCCCCAGCATTTT.

V is TRBV7-9 and J is TRBJ2-7, with D possibly being TRBD1 (6 bases). Germline V gene data show CDR1 as SEHNR and CDR2 as FQNEAQ (reference sequence). V lost 5 bases to trimming and J lost 5 bases, with 19 bases between them. The CDR3 contains 15 residues. For the CDR3, the DNA is TGTGCCAGCAGCCCCTGGGGGACACGAAATGACGAGCAGTACTTC. Its translation: CASSPWGTRNDEQYF.

The chain employs TRBV2 and TRBJ2-3, with D possibly TRBD2 on 5 matching bases. From germline, CDR1 is SNHLY and CDR2 FYNNEI. Trimming left V 7 bases short and J 3 bases short, with 8 bases between. The CDR3 totals 12 residues. The CDR3 reads CASTGWTDTQYF. The CDR3 DNA sequence: TGTGCCAGCACGGGGTGGACAGATACGCAGTATTTT. Using reference TRBV2 and TRBJ2-3 for the parts outside the CDR3, the full variable domain is EPEVTQTPSHQVTQMGQEVILRCVPISNHLYFYWYRQILGQKVEFLVSFYNNEISEKSEIFDDQFSVERPDGSNFTLKIRSTKLEDSAMYFCASTGWTDTQYFGPGTRLTVL.

The gene calls are TRBV30 and TRBJ1-2; D unresolved. This CDR3 spans 12 amino acids. The V end lost 4 bases, the J end lost 3 bases, and 9 bases lay between the germline ends. Germline CDR1 reads GTSNPN; CDR2 reads SVGIG (reference sequence). The CDR3 DNA reads TGTGCCTGGACCCGGGGAGACTATGGCTACACCTTC. Amino acids: CAWTRGDYGYTF.

J is TRBJ2-3 and V is TRBV14; TRBD2 matches at 7 bases. Losses at the gene ends were 4 bases for V and 7 bases for J; bases not matched to a gene: 8. Germline V gene sequence: CDR1 SGHDN, CDR2 FVKESK. This CDR3 is 14 amino acids long. In DNA form, the CDR3 reads TGTGCCAGCAGCCTACTTCAAGCGGGAAATACGCAGTATTTT. It codes for CASSLLQAGNTQYF.

The gene calls are TRBV5-6 and TRBJ2-2; 9 bases map to TRBD1. The CDR3 totals 15 residues. The germline gives CDR1 SGHDT, CDR2 YYEEEE. J was trimmed by 7 bases and V by 4 bases; bases with no gene match: 8. The CDR3 region is CASSAGTGRGGELFF. The CDR3 DNA follows: TGTGCCAGCAGCGCCGGGACAGGGAGAGGCGGGGAGCTGTTTTTT.

This clone was seen only a few times. V usage is TRBV4-2 and J usage is TRBJ2-3; a possible D gene is TRBD2 (6 bases). V lost 0 bases to trimming and J lost 3 bases, with 7 bases between them. Germline V CDR1 and CDR2: LGHNA, YNFKEQ. This CDR3 has 14 amino acids. The CDR3 loop is CASSQDGGTDTQYF. The CDR3 coding sequence is TGTGCCAGCAGCCAAGATGGGGGGACAGATACGCAGTATTTT.

V is TRBV7-2 and J is TRBJ2-5; a weak D match, TRBD2 (7 bases). CDR1 is SGHTA, CDR2 FQGNSA, per germline. Between the trimmed V and J ends, which lost 1 base and 5 bases, there was a span of 17 bases. The CDR3 runs to 16 residues. The DNA for the CDR3 is TGTGCCAGCAGCTTAGAGGGGGGAGGGACCGGGGAGACCCAGTACTTC. Translating gives CASSLEGGGTGETQYF.

This chain joins TRBV5-1 and TRBJ1-1; 7 nucleotides align to TRBD1. The length of the CDR3 is 15 residues. V was clipped by 3 bases and J by 3 bases; unmatched bases: 8. Germline loops: CDR1 SGHRS, CDR2 YFSETQ. The CDR3 bases are TGCGCCAGCAGCTCAAAACAGGGGTTGGACACTGAAGCTTTCTTT. As protein: CASSSKQGLDTEAFF.

The chain employs TRBV27 and TRBJ1-4; D not resolved. The V and J ends lost 5 bases and 1 base respectively, with 17 bases between them. Germline V CDR1 and CDR2: MNHEY, SMNVEV (reference sequence). CDR3 length: 17 amino acids. The CDR3 coding sequence is TGTGCCAGCAGTCCGGACCTTAGCCGGGTAACTAATGAAAAACTGTTTTTT. Translating gives CASSPDLSRVTNEKLFF.

The chain is built from TRBV7-9 and TRBJ2-1, with D possibly called TRBD1 or TRBD2 (5 bases each). Germline CDR1 SEHNR, CDR2 FQNEAQ (reference sequence). CDR3 length: 15 residues. Trimming cost V 5 bases and J 6 bases, with 17 bases left between them. CDR3 sequence reads: CASSRTGPKLNEQFF. The CDR3 nucleotides are TGTGCCAGCAGCCGAACGGGACCCAAACTCAATGAGCAGTTCTTC.

A single count supports this clone. J is TRBJ2-3 and V is TRBV5-4; 7 nucleotides agree with TRBD2. Germline CDR1 reads SGHNT; CDR2 reads YYREEE (reference sequence). The CDR3 runs to 14 residues. With V trimmed by 0 bases and J by 6 bases, 4 bases remained unmatched. In nucleotides, the CDR3 is TGTGCCAGCAGCTTGGCACGGGGGGTGGATACGCAGTATTTT. Its translation: CASSLARGVDTQYF.

The chain links TRBV5-5 to TRBJ1-2, with TRBD1 as a possible D gene (6 bases). V was cut by 0 bases and J by 8 bases, with 14 bases left in between. The germline V gene has CDR1 SGHKS and CDR2 YYEKEE (reference sequence). The CDR3 runs 14 residues. CDR3 nucleotide sequence: TGTGCCAGCAGCTTGGAAAGAAGGGGGACGGGCTACACCTTC. This sequence encodes CASSLERRGTGYTF.

The rearrangement uses TRBV27 and TRBJ1-2; 11 nucleotides line up with TRBD1. Germline-derived CDR1 and CDR2 are MNHEY and SMNVEV (reference sequence). The CDR3 length is 16 residues. Losses at the gene ends were 5 bases for V and 1 base for J; bases not matched to a gene: 6. CDR3 DNA sequence: TGTGCCAGCAGTCCTTGGACAGGGGGCGGTAACTATGGCTACACCTTC. Its protein is CASSPWTGGGNYGYTF.

This clone has only a few counts. CDR3 DNA sequence: TGTGCCAGCAGCCAAGGGGGGTCCCAGCCCCAGCATTTT. Amino acid sequence: CASSQGGSQPQHF. This chain uses TRBV4-2 with TRBJ1-5, with a tentative D call TRBD1 (5 bases). CDR1 and CDR2 from the germline V gene are LGHNA and YNFKEQ. V lost 1 base and J lost 7, with 8 bases in between. CDR3 length: 13 residues.

The genes are TRBV5-4 and TRBJ2-5; tentative D call: TRBD1 (5 bases). Germline assignment: CDR1 SGHNT and CDR2 YYREEE (reference sequence). CDR3 size: 16 residues. The V gene lost 2 bases and the J gene lost 5 bases, with 19 bases spanning the gap. The CDR3 nucleotides read TGTGCCAGCAGCTTAGAACAGGCGGTGGCCGGGGAGACCCAGTACTTC. As protein: CASSLEQAVAGETQYF. Using reference TRBV5-4 and TRBJ2-5 for the parts outside the CDR3, the full variable domain is ETGVTQSPTHLIKTRGQQVTLRCSSQSGHNTVSWYQQALGQGPQFIFQYYREEENGRGNFPPRFSGLQFPNYSSELNVNALELDDSALYLCASSLEQAVAGETQYFGPGTRLLVL.

This clone was observed a single time. J is TRBJ2-4 and V is TRBV18; possible D gene TRBD1, 6 bases. Germline V gene sequence: CDR1 KGHSH, CDR2 LQKENI. The CDR3 is 13 residues long. The V end was cut by 6 bases, the J end by 6 bases, with 12 bases between. Here the CDR3 DNA reads TGTGCCAGCTCCCCGGTAGGGGGAAACATTCAGTACTTC. It yields the protein CASSPVGGNIQYF.

On this clone: The junction differs from germline at one of its ends, possibly a read error. V and J are TRBV7-7 and TRBJ2-1, with D hard to call. The CDR3 is 13 residues long. Germline V gives CDR1 SSHAT, CDR2 FNYEAQ (reference sequence). CDR3 DNA: TGTGCTAGCAGTACTGGGGAAAACAATGAGCAGTTCTTC. Translation gives CASSTGENNEQFF.